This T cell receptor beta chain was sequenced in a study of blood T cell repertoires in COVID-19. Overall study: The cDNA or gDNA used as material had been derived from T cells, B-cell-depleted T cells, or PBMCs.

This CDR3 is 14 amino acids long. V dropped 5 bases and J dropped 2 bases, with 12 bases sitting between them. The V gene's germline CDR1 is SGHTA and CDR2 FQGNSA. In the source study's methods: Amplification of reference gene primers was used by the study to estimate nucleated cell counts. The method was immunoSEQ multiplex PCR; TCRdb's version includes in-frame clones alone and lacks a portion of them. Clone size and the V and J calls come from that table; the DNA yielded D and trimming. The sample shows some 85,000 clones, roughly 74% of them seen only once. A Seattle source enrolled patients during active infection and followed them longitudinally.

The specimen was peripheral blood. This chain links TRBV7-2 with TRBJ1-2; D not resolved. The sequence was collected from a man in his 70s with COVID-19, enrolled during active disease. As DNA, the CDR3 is TGTGCCAGCAGCGAAATGGCGGAAAACTATGGCTACACCTTC. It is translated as CASSEMAENYGYTF.